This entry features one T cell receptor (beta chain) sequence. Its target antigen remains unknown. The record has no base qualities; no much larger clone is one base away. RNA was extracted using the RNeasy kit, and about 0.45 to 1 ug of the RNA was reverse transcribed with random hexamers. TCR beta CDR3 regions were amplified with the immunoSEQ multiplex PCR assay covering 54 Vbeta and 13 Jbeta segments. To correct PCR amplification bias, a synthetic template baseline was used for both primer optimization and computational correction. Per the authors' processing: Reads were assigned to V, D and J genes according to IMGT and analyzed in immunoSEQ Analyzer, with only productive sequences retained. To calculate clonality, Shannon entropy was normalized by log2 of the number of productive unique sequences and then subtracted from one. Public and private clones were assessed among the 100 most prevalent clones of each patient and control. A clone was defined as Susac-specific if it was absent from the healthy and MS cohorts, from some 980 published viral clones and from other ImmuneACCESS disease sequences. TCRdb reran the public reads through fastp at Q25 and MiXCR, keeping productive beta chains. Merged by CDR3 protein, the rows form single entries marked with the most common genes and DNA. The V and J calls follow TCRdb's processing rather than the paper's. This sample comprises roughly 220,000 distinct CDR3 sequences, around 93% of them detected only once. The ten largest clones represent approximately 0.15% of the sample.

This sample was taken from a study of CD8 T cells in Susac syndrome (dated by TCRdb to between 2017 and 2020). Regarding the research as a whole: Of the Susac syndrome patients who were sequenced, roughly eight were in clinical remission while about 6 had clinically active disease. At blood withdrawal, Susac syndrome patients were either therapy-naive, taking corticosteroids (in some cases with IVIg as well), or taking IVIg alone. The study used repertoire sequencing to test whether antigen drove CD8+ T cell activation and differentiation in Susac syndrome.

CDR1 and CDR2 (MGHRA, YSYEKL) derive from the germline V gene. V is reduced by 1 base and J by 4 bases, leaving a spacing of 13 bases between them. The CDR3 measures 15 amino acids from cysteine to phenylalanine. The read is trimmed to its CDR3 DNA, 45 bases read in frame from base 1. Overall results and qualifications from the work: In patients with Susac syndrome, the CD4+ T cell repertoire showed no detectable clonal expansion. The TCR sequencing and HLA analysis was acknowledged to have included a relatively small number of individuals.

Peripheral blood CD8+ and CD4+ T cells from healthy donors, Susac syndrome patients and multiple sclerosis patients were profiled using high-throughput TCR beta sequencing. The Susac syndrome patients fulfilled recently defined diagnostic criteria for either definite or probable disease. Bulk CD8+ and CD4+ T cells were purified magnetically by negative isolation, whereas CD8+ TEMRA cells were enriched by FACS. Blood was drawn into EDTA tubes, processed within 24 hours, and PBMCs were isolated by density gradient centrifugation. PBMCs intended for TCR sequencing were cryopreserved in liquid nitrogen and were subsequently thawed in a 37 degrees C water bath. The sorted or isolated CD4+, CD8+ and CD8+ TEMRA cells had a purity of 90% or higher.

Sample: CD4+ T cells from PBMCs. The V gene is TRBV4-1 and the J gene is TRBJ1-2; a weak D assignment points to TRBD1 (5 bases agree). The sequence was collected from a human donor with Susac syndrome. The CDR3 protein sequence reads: CASSQVRVLGYGYTF. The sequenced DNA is TGCGCCAGCAGCCAAGTCAGGGTGTTGGGCTATGGCTACACCTTC.